The rows below give T cell receptor beta chains drawn from one sample of a study of Ad26.COV2.S vaccination and SARS-CoV-2 variants. Sequencing used immunoSEQ multiplex PCR; TCRdb keeps in-frame clones, though not all of them. The sample consists of about 410,000 clones, around 92% of them appearing once. The sample here was peripheral blood, taken in a trial of Ad26.COV2.S vaccine versus placebo. The receptors were gathered from a person aged 18-65 years who received the Ad26.COV2.S COVID-19 vaccine or a placebo. The CDR3 runs from the conserved cysteine through the conserved F or W. Fields, in order: clone size, J gene, D gene, V gene, CDR3 DNA, CDR3 protein. A D gene is named only where the DNA matches it firmly. The listing skips clone size in some rows; elsewhere it reads once, few, many or a size class.

>NA|TRBJ1-1|NA|TRBV7-8
TGTGCCAGCAGCTTAGTTCGGGGGGCAGTCACTGAAGCTTTCTTT
CASSLVRGAVTEAFF
>NA|TRBJ1-2|NA|TRBV18
TGTGCCAGCTCACCAAGTTCAGGGACAACTAACTATGGCTACACCTTC
CASSPSSGTTNYGYTF
>NA|TRBJ2-7|TRBD2|TRBV4-1
TGCGCCAGCAGAATTCAGCTAGCGGGGGGCGAAGCCTACGAGCAGTACTTC
CASRIQLAGGEAYEQYF
>NA|TRBJ2-3|NA|TRBV11-2
TGTGCCAGCAGCGGGGGGGCCCGGGCAGATACGCAGTATTTT
CASSGGARADTQYF
>NA|TRBJ1-5|NA|TRBV6-2/TRBV6-3
TGTGCCAGCAGCCTCCAGGGCCAGCCCCAGCATTTT
CASSLQGQPQHF
>few|TRBJ1-6|NA|TRBV19
TGTGCCAGTAGTATACCCAGCTATAATTCACCCCTCCACTTT
CASSIPSYNSPLHF
>once|TRBJ1-2|TRBD1|TRBV29-1
TGCAGCGTTCTGGGACAGGGGGCGAATGGCTACACCTTC
CSVLGQGANGYTF
>NA|TRBJ2-3|TRBD2|TRBV14
TGTGCCAGCAGCCGACGACTAGCGGGGCGCACAGATACGCAGTATTTT
CASSRRLAGRTDTQYF
>NA|TRBJ2-3|TRBD2|TRBV7-2
TGTGCCAGCAGCCTTAGCGGGAGCACAGATACGCAGTATTTT
CASSLSGSTDTQYF
>once|TRBJ2-7|TRBD1|TRBV11-2
TGTGCCAGCAGCCCCTTGGGACAGGGCCCCTACGAGCAGTACTTC
CASSPLGQGPYEQYF
>NA|TRBJ1-5|NA|TRBV10-1
TGCGCCAGCAGTGCCGGGCTAGGTCAGCCCCAGCATTTT
CASSAGLGQPQHF
>NA|TRBJ2-2|NA|TRBV6-5
TGTGCCAGCAGTTACTCTACTCCCGGGGAGCTGTTTTTT
CASSYSTPGELFF
>NA|TRBJ1-3|NA|TRBV27
TGTGCCAGCAGTATAGACCGCCCAGGGGCGTTGGGAAACACCATATATTTT
CASSIDRPGALGNTIYF
>NA|TRBJ2-7|TRBD1|TRBV28
TGTGCCAGCAGCCCCGCCGGACAGGGGGCGTCCGGCGAGCAGTACTTC
CASSPAGQGASGEQYF
>NA|TRBJ1-2|NA|TRBV6-6
TGTGCCAGCAGTTACAGGGACGTGACTGGCTACACCTTC
CASSYRDVTGYTF
>NA|TRBJ1-4|TRBD1|TRBV7-2
TGTGCCAGCAGCTTAGCTATGAGACAGGGACTGTTTTTT
CASSLAMRQGLFF
>NA|TRBJ2-7|TRBD2|TRBV5-1
TGCGCCAGCAGCTACACCACCGGGGGGGAGCCGGGCGAGCAGTACTTC
CASSYTTGGEPGEQYF
>NA|TRBJ2-7|NA|TRBV28
TGTGCCGGATCGGGACACAGCTCCTACGAGCAGTACTTC
CAGSGHSSYEQYF
>NA|TRBJ2-3|TRBD1|TRBV6-2/TRBV6-3
TGTGCCAGCAGCCGTAACAGGGGTACAGATACGCAGTATTTT
CASSRNRGTDTQYF
>NA|TRBJ2-3|NA|TRBV11-3
TGTGCCAGCAGCTTGGCCTACTCTAGCACAGATACGCAGTATTTT
CASSLAYSSTDTQYF
>NA|TRBJ2-4|NA|TRBV9
TGTGCCAGCAGCGGCTGGGACATTCAGTACTTC
CASSGWDIQYF
>NA|TRBJ2-3|NA|TRBV5-1
TGCGCCAGCAGCCGCCGGGGACTCGGCTCAGATACGCAGTATTTT
CASSRRGLGSDTQYF
>NA|TRBJ1-6|NA|TRBV21-1
TGTGCCAGCGGACCGGGGCAGCGACGGTACCAGAGCTCCTATAATTCACCCCTCCACTTT
CASGPGQRRYQSSYNSPLHF
>NA|TRBJ2-5|NA|TRBV3-1/TRBV3-2
TGTGCCAGCAGCCAAGAGCTTGGACGGGGGTTGGAGGAGACCCAGTACTTC
CASSQELGRGLEETQYF
>NA|TRBJ1-3|NA|TRBV6-5
TGTGCCAGCAGTTACTCGGCAGGGGACTCTGGAAACACCATATATTTT
CASSYSAGDSGNTIYF
>few|TRBJ2-1|TRBD2|TRBV6-4
TGTGCCAGCAGTGACGGCGCGGGGGGGCCTATCCTTGAGCAGTTCTTC
CASSDGAGGPILEQFF
>NA|TRBJ2-7|TRBD2|TRBV4-2
TGTGCCAGCAGCCAAGGACTAGCGGGCTCCTACGAGCAGTACTTC
CASSQGLAGSYEQYF
>NA|TRBJ1-1|NA|TRBV19
TGTGCCAGTAGGATAGCTCAAGCGACAGGCTGGGAAGCTTTCTTT
CASRIAQATGWEAFF
>NA|TRBJ1-2|TRBD1|TRBV9
TGTGCCAGTAGCCAAGGGGGCGGGGACTATGGCTACACCTTC
CASSQGGGDYGYTF
>once|TRBJ2-7|TRBD2|TRBV27
TGTGCCAGCAGTTTATCGGGAGGGGCGCGAATCTCCTACGAGCAGTACTTC
CASSLSGGARISYEQYF
>NA|TRBJ2-1|NA|TRBV18
TGTGCCAGCTCACCAGGGGGAGTGGGAAGCTCCTACAATGAGCAGTTCTTC
CASSPGGVGSSYNEQFF
>NA|TRBJ1-5|NA|TRBV7-8
TGTGCCAGCAGCACGAGTCCAGGGTCCCGCAATCAGCCCCAGCATTTT
CASSTSPGSRNQPQHF
>NA|TRBJ2-7|TRBD1|TRBV9
TGTGCCAGCAGCGTATCGGGACAGGGGAGTTACGAGCAGTACTTC
CASSVSGQGSYEQYF
>NA|TRBJ1-2|NA|TRBV7-8
TGTGCCAGCAGCCCAGGACCGACTCCGGGGGGCTACACCTTC
CASSPGPTPGGYTF
>NA|TRBJ1-2|TRBD1|TRBV27
TGTGCCAGCAGTTTGACAGGGGTGACCCCCAACTATGGCTACACCTTC
CASSLTGVTPNYGYTF
>NA|TRBJ1-1|NA|TRBV18
TGTGCCAGCTCACCAGTCGCAGGGCAAAACACTGAAGCTTTCTTT
CASSPVAGQNTEAFF
>NA|TRBJ2-2|NA|TRBV2
TGTGCCAGCTGGGGGCGCCACACCGGGGAGCTGTTTTTT
CASWGRHTGELFF
>NA|TRBJ1-1|NA|TRBV12-3/TRBV12-4
TGTGCCAGCAGTTTAGCGACACTTGAAGCTTTCTTT
CASSLATLEAFF
>few|TRBJ1-5|NA|TRBV9
TGTGCCAGCAGCGTAGATCGCAATCAGCCCCAGCATTTT
CASSVDRNQPQHF
>NA|TRBJ1-1|NA|TRBV7-6
TGTGCCAGCAGCCGCGCTTATACCGGGCAATTAGCTTTCTTT
CASSRAYTGQLAFF
>NA|TRBJ2-1|NA|TRBV4-3
TGCGCCAGCAGCCCCCCGGGCCGACGCAATGAGCAGTTCTTC
CASSPPGRRNEQFF
>NA|TRBJ2-7|TRBD1|TRBV29-1
TGCAGCGTTGCGCAGGGGGCTAACGAGCAGTACTTC
CSVAQGANEQYF
>NA|TRBJ2-3|TRBD1|TRBV29-1
TGCAGCGGCGGACAGGGGGCGCCTTACACAGATACGCAGTATTTT
CSGGQGAPYTDTQYF
>NA|TRBJ1-5|NA|TRBV27
TGTGCCAGCAGTTGGGGTCCTAATCAGCCCCAGCATTTT
CASSWGPNQPQHF
>NA|TRBJ2-1|TRBD2|TRBV29-1
TGCAGCGTTGAAGTCGCAGAGCCGGGGACTAGCAATGAGCAGTTCTTC
CSVEVAEPGTSNEQFF
>NA|TRBJ2-3|NA|TRBV9
TGTGCCAGCAGCCGTTTCGGGGGGCCCACAGATACGCAGTATTTT
CASSRFGGPTDTQYF
>NA|TRBJ2-5|TRBD2|TRBV4-1
TGCGCCAGCAGCCAAGAGGGGACTAGCGGGGGGGGAGAGACCCAGTACTTC
CASSQEGTSGGGETQYF
>NA|TRBJ1-5|TRBD1|TRBV19
TGTGCCAGTAGTATAGTACAGGGGGTGTCTCAGCCCCAGCATTTT
CASSIVQGVSQPQHF
>once|TRBJ2-5|TRBD2|TRBV11-2
TGTGCCAGCAGCTCCTACTCTAGCGGGGACCAAGAGACCCAGTACTTC
CASSSYSSGDQETQYF
>NA|TRBJ1-4|NA|TRBV2
TGTGCCAGTAAACACAACCGGGGGGGCCGGGATGAAAAACTGTTTTTT
CASKHNRGGRDEKLFF
>NA|TRBJ2-7|NA|TRBV14
TGTGCCAGCAGCCTCCAGCGGGAGACAGGGGTTGACTACGAGCAGTACTTC
CASSLQRETGVDYEQYF